The T cell receptor (beta chain) described here comes from a study of blood T cell repertoires in COVID-19. Study-level background: COVID-19 samples, acute and convalescent, were from the United States, Italy and Spain. The analysed material was cDNA or gDNA that came from T cells, B-cell-depleted T cells, or PBMCs.

The CDR3 is 23 amino acids. TCRdb's copy holds only in-frame clones and misses some; the assay was immunoSEQ multiplex PCR. The sample lists about 260,000 clones, about nine tenths occurring once. Followed longitudinally, the Seattle patients had been enrolled during active infection. The sequence came from a woman aged 30 to 39 with COVID-19, enrolled during active disease. The gene calls are TRBV21-1 and TRBJ2-3; whether TRBD2, the table's D call, matches the DNA was not checked. TRBV21-1 constitutes a pseudogene. Sequencing was performed on peripheral blood. The CDR3 DNA is TGTGCCAGCAGCAAAGGGTCGGGGGGGCCAATATTAGCGGGACTTTCTAGCACAGATACGCAGTATTTT. As protein: CASSKGSGGPILAGLSSTDTQYF.